This T cell receptor beta chain was found in a study of cytomegalovirus exposure and HLA in healthy donors. Researchers ran the PCR with 60 Vbeta and 13 Jbeta primers. Produced via immunoSEQ multiplex PCR; TCRdb's table is partial and in-frame only. The sample table includes 150,000 or so clones. The sample taken for sequencing was PBMCs. This receptor was obtained from a woman in her forties or fifties in good health and CMV-seronegative.

The CDR3 region is CASSPPGQREAQQFF. DNA of the CDR3: TGTGCCAGTAGTCCCCCGGGTCAGCGGGAGGCCCAGCAGTTCTTC. The chain joins TRBV19 to TRBJ2-1; 9 bases agree with TRBD2. Germline CDR1 is LNHDA and CDR2 is SQIVND (reference sequence). The V segment lost 5 bases and the J segment 11 bases; nucleotides outside the gene matches: 13. CDR3 length: 15 residues. Together with reference TRBV19 and TRBJ2-1, the CDR3 gives the full variable domain: DGGITQSPKYLFRKEGQNVTLSCEQNLNHDAMYWYRQDPGQGLRLIYYSQIVNDFQKGDIAEGYSVSREKKESFPLTVTSAQKNPTAFYLCASSPPGQREAQQFFGPGTRLTVL.